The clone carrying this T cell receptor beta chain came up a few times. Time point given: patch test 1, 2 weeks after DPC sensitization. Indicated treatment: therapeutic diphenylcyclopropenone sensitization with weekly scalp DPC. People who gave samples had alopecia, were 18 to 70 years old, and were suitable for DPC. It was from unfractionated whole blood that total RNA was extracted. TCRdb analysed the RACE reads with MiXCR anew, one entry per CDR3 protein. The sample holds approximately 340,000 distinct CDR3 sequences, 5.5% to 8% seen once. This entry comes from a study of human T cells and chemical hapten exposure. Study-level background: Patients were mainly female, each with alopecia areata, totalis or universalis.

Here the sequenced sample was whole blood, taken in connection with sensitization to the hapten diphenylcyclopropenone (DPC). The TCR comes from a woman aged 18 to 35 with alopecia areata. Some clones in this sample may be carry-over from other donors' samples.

Here the CDR3 DNA reads TGTGCCAGCAATCTAGCGGGGTACCAAGAGACCCAGTACTTC. Residues: CASNLAGYQETQYF. The rearrangement uses TRBV28 and TRBJ2-5, with 9 bases aligning to TRBD2. Germline V gene data show CDR1 as MDHEN and CDR2 as SYDVKM. The CDR3 has 14 amino acids. J was trimmed by 0 bases and V by 7 bases; bases with no gene match: 3. Drawing the rest from reference TRBV28 and TRBJ2-5, the complete variable domain is DVKVTQSSRYLVKRTGEKVFLECVQDMDHENMFWYRQDPGLGLRLIYFSYDVKMKEKGDIPEGYSVSREKKERFSLILESASTNQTSMYLCASNLAGYQETQYFGPGTRLLVL.